A single TCR beta chain is shown here with its context. Its specificity is not known. The sample belongs to a study of PD-1 blockade in mismatch repair-deficient tumors. Study background: Patients had over ten mismatch repair-deficient cancer types and were previously treated and progressing.

The CDR3 consists of 14 residues. Looked up from germline, CDR1 is SGDLS and CDR2 is YYNGEE. The germline V and J ends were trimmed by 0 bases and 4 bases, with 8 bases remaining between them. Study findings and constraints: After pembrolizumab, tumor-resident clones rose rapidly, then generally contracted before radiologic responses.

The method was immunoSEQ multiplex PCR; TCRdb's version includes in-frame clones alone and lacks a portion of them. The data show 100,000 to 150,000 clones, around 87% seen once. All patients were mismatch repair deficient, assessed by either PCR or immunohistochemistry. The TCR-sequenced patients were three responders to pembrolizumab. This TCR was sampled from an adult with mismatch repair-deficient cancer. This sample comprised peripheral blood, obtained 44 weeks after starting pembrolizumab. The V call is TRBV9, the J call TRBJ1-3, with no clear D. This chain's CDR3 is CASSVGREGNTIYF. CDR3 nucleotide sequence: TGTGCCAGCAGCGTAGGTCGGGAGGGAAACACCATATATTTT.